A selection of T cell receptor beta chains follows, all from one sample in a study of cytomegalovirus exposure and HLA in healthy donors. The data were produced by immunoSEQ multiplex PCR, yet TCRdb's version contains in-frame clones alone and is incomplete. The sample carries about 200,000 clones, more than 75% recorded once. What was sequenced was PBMCs. Receptor source: a woman aged 50 to 60 in good health and CMV-seronegative. CDR3s include the opening cysteine and the closing phenylalanine or tryptophan. The D gene is left open where the match is weak. Size is omitted from some rows. Given values are once, few, many or a class for expanded clones.

D gene | CDR3 length | J gene | V gene | clone size | CDR3 protein | CDR3 DNA
TRBD2 | 16 | TRBJ2-2 | TRBV6-5 | . | CASSYNAGGHTGELFF | TGTGCCAGCAGTTACAATGCGGGAGGTCACACCGGGGAGCTGTTTTTT
. | 15 | TRBJ2-7 | TRBV18 | . | CASSPSTVLTYEQYF | TGTGCCAGCTCACCATCAACAGTGCTAACCTACGAGCAGTACTTC
TRBD2 | 14 | TRBJ2-7 | TRBV29-1 | . | CSVRMVAGNYEQYF | TGCAGCGTTCGTATGGTAGCGGGAAACTACGAGCAGTACTTC
TRBD1 | 16 | TRBJ1-6 | TRBV18 | . | CASSPLPTGEDSPLHF | TGTGCCAGCTCACCGCTCCCTACAGGGGAGGATTCACCCCTCCACTTT
TRBD2 | 15 | TRBJ2-1 | TRBV10-2 | . | CASSSIAGGPIEQFF | TGCGCCAGCAGTTCCATAGCGGGAGGGCCGATTGAGCAGTTCTTC
. | 15 | TRBJ2-4 | TRBV28 | . | CASSLEQGGNGVQYF | TGTGCCAGCAGTTTGGAACAGGGGGGGAACGGAGTTCAGTACTTC
TRBD2 | 16 | TRBJ2-1 | TRBV7-2 | once | CASSLTGTSGMDEQFF | TGTGCCAGCAGCTTAACGGGTACTAGCGGGATGGATGAGCAGTTCTTC
TRBD1 | 16 | TRBJ1-2 | TRBV4-3 | few | CASSQERSRGAYGYTF | TGCGCCAGCAGCCAAGAGAGGTCCAGGGGGGCCTATGGCTACACCTTC
TRBD1 | 14 | TRBJ1-2 | TRBV6-5 | few | CASAPGTAFGGYTF | TGTGCCAGCGCCCCCGGGACAGCCTTCGGTGGCTACACCTTC
. | 15 | TRBJ2-3 | TRBV2 | . | CASSERQLPADTQYF | TGTGCCAGCAGTGAACGACAGTTGCCCGCAGATACGCAGTATTTT
. | 14 | TRBJ2-7 | TRBV28 | . | CASSFRQGLYEQYF | TGTGCCAGCAGTTTTCGGCAGGGGTTGTACGAGCAGTACTTC
TRBD1 | 15 | TRBJ1-2 | TRBV4-3 | . | CASSQETGGGYGYTF | TGCGCCAGCAGCCAAGAGACAGGGGGCGGCTATGGCTACACCTTC
TRBD2 | 17 | TRBJ2-2 | TRBV18 | once | CASSPPGLAGGTGELFF | TGTGCCAGCTCACCACCGGGACTAGCGGGAGGTACCGGGGAGCTGTTTTTT
TRBD1 | 16 | TRBJ2-2 | TRBV19 | . | CASMGSRTGVTGELFF | TGTGCCAGTATGGGTTCTCGGACAGGGGTAACCGGGGAGCTGTTTTTT
. | 14 | TRBJ1-1 | TRBV2 | . | CASSQSVGVGEAFF | TGTGCCAGCAGTCAATCCGTCGGGGTCGGTGAAGCTTTCTTT
TRBD1 | 15 | TRBJ2-7 | TRBV7-2 | . | CASTNSGTGAHEQYF | TGTGCCAGCACGAATTCCGGGACAGGGGCGCACGAGCAGTACTTC
TRBD1 | 13 | TRBJ2-3 | TRBV29-1 | . | CSAYRGTPDTQYF | TGCAGCGCCTACAGGGGGACGCCAGATACGCAGTATTTT
TRBD1 | 14 | TRBJ1-2 | TRBV27 | . | CASSALTGAGGYTF | TGTGCCAGCAGTGCCCTTACAGGGGCCGGCGGCTACACCTTC
TRBD1 | 15 | TRBJ1-2 | TRBV6-5 | . | CASSLTGENYDGYTF | TGTGCCAGCAGTTTGACAGGGGAAAACTACGATGGCTACACCTTC
TRBD2 | 15 | TRBJ2-7 | TRBV9 | . | CASSARLAGAGEQYF | TGTGCCAGCAGCGCCCGACTAGCGGGAGCAGGCGAGCAGTACTTC
. | 14 | TRBJ1-2 | TRBV9 | . | CASSPRERVKGYTF | TGTGCCAGCAGCCCCCGGGAAAGGGTTAAGGGCTACACCTTC
. | 14 | TRBJ2-1 | TRBV2 | . | CASRPLGVSNEQFF | TGTGCCAGCCGACCACTGGGAGTTAGCAATGAGCAGTTCTTC
TRBD1 | 16 | TRBJ2-5 | TRBV12-5 | . | CASGLVRDRVVKTQYF | TGTGCTAGTGGTTTGGTACGGGACAGGGTCGTGAAGACCCAGTACTTC
TRBD1 | 15 | TRBJ1-2 | TRBV19 | . | CASSIVTGGNYGYTF | TGTGCCAGTAGTATAGTAACAGGGGGAAACTATGGCTACACCTTC
TRBD1 | 16 | TRBJ2-1 | TRBV5-4 | . | CASSVDRGGTYNEQFF | TGTGCCAGCAGCGTCGATAGAGGGGGCACCTACAATGAGCAGTTCTTC
. | 16 | TRBJ2-2 | TRBV7-2 | . | CASSLRQHTAIGELFF | TGTGCCAGCAGCTTGAGACAGCATACGGCCATCGGGGAGCTGTTTTTT
. | 16 | TRBJ2-6 | TRBV11-3 | . | CASSGSGVPGANVLTF | TGTGCCAGCAGCGGCTCAGGGGTCCCTGGGGCCAACGTCCTGACTTTC
TRBD1 | 15 | TRBJ2-7 | TRBV19 | . | CASSRTGQSSYEQYF | TGTGCCAGTAGTCGGACGGGACAGAGCTCCTACGAGCAGTACTTC
. | 17 | TRBJ2-1 | TRBV27 | . | CASSLSRDSGYYNEQFF | TGTGCCAGCAGTTTATCCCGGGACTCAGGGTACTACAATGAGCAGTTCTTC
. | 14 | TRBJ2-2 | TRBV6-6 | few | CASSYNFDTGELFF | TGTGCCAGCAGTTACAACTTCGACACCGGGGAGCTGTTTTTT
. | 15 | TRBJ1-2 | TRBV7-3 | . | CASSFDPVDTAGYTF | TGTGCCAGCAGCTTTGACCCGGTTGATACAGCCGGCTACACCTTC
TRBD2 | 19 | TRBJ2-3 | TRBV7-8 | . | CASSYVRLAGGPGADTQYF | TGTGCCAGCAGCTACGTACGACTAGCGGGGGGCCCGGGCGCAGATACGCAGTATTTT
. | 14 | TRBJ1-4 | TRBV6-5 | . | CASSYSGEEEKLFF | TGTGCCAGCAGTTACTCAGGGGAGGAAGAAAAACTGTTTTTT
TRBD1 | 13 | TRBJ1-3 | TRBV10-3 | . | CAINRDSGNTIYF | TGTGCCATCAACCGGGACAGTGGAAACACCATATATTTT
TRBD2 | 16 | TRBJ2-2 | TRBV5-6 | few | CASSIYPRGDGGELFF | TGTGCCAGCAGCATTTACCCACGGGGGGACGGCGGGGAGCTGTTTTTT